Below, 3 T cell receptor beta chains from the same sample are listed, as sequenced in a study of cytomegalovirus exposure and HLA in healthy donors (dated by TCRdb to the late 2010s). Libraries were built with the immunoSEQ multiplex PCR assay. TCRdb retrieved this table from immuneACCESS and kept in-frame rearrangements only. Not all clones are present; in checked studies, unresolved V genes account for under half, and no reason is known for the remainder. This sample has some 140,000 clones in its table, and 65% to 90% of those were observed once. Together, the top ten hold under 25% of the sample. The sequencing input was PBMCs. The receptor set was obtained from a man aged 18 to 35 in good health and CMV-seropositive.

The V and J genes are TRBV7-2 and TRBJ2-7, with a possible D match to TRBD1 (5 bases). Germline V gene lookup returns CDR1 SGHTA and CDR2 FQGNSA. The V end lost 4 bases, the J end lost 3 bases, and 16 bases lay between the germline ends. The CDR3 consists of 15 residues. The CDR3 DNA follows: TGTGCCAGCAGCTCAGGCCCCGGCCAGGGCTACGAGCAGTACTTC. Its protein product is CASSSGPGQGYEQYF.

This clone occurred a few times. This rearrangement joins TRBV12-2 to TRBJ1-2. TRBV12-2 is flagged as a pseudogene. The CDR3 spans 13 residues. CDR3 sequence (DNA): TGTGCAAGTCGCTTAGGGGAGACCGATGGCTACACCTTC. It translates to CASRLGETDGYTF.

The genes are TRBV25-1 and TRBJ2-1; TRBD2 might be the D (6 bases). This CDR3 is 15 amino acids long. The V and J ends lost 2 bases and 8 bases respectively, with 16 bases between them. Germline assignment: CDR1 MGHDK and CDR2 SYGVNS. The CDR3 loop reads CASSEATGLKDEQFF. CDR3 nucleotides: TGTGCCAGCAGTGAAGCGACGGGACTCAAGGATGAGCAGTTCTTC.